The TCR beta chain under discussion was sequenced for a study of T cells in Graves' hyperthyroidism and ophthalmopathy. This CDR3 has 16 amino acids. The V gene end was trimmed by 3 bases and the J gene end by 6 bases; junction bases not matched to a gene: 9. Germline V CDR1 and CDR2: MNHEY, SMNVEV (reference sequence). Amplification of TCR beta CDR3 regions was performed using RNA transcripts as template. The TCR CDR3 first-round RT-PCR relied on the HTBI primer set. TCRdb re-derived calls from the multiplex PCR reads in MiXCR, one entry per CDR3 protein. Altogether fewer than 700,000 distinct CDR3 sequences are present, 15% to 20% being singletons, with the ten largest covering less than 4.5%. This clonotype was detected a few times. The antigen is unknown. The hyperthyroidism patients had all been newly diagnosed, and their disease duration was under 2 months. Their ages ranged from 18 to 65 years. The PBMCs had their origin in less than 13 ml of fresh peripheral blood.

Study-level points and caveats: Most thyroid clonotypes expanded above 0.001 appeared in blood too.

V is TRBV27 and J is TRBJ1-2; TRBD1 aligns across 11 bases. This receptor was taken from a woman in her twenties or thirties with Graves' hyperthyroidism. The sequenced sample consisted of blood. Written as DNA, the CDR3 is TGTGCCAGCAGTTTCATAACGGACAGGGGGCAACATGGCTACACCTTC. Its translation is CASSFITDRGQHGYTF.